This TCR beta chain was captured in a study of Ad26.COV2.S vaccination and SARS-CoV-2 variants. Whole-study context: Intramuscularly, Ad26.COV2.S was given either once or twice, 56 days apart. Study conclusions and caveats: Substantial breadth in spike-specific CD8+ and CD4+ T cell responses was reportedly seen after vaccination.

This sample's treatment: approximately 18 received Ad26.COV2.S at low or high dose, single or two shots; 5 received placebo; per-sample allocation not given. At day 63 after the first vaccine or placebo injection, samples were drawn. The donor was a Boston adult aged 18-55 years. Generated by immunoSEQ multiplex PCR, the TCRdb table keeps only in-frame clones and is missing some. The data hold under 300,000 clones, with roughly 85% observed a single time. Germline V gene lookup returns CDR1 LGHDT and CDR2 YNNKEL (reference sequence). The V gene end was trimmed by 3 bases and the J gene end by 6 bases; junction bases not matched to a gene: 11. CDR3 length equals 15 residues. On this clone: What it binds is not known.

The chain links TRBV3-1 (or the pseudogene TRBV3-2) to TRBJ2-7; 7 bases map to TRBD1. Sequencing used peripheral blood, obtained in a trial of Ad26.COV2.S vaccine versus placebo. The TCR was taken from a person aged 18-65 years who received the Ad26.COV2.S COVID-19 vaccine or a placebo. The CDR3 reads CASSQMTGPLSEQYF. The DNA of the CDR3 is TGTGCCAGCAGCCAGATGACAGGGCCCCTCTCCGAGCAGTACTTC.